This T cell receptor (beta chain) was sequenced for a study of OX40 agonist ivuxolimab in advanced cancers. Study background: Each dose-escalation patient presented with hepatocellular carcinoma, melanoma, renal cell or head and neck cancer. Enrollees could have had prior anti-PD-1, anti-PD-L1 or anti-CTLA-4 therapy, which over 35% had received. Study outcomes and limitations: With doses of 0.1 to 3.0 mg/kg, CD4+ and CD8+ blood T cells had undergone clonal expansion by week 6. Relative to CD4+, CD8+ T cells held more expanded clones on average.

A remark on this clone: As yet, its antigen is unknown.

The CDR3 covers 16 residues. CDR1 MNHNY and CDR2 SVGAGI come from the germline V gene (reference sequence). The ends were cut back, 2 bases at V and 7 bases at J, with 18 bases in the middle. This table comes from immunoSEQ multiplex PCR, and its TCRdb copy is limited to in-frame clones, with some not included. The sample lists 35,000 to 40,000 clones; around four fifths were seen once. J is TRBJ2-1 and V is TRBV6-6; either TRBD1 or TRBD2 may supply D (5 bases each). The TCR was taken from an adult with an advanced solid tumor such as melanoma, head and neck, liver or kidney cancer. Source: CD4+ or CD8+ T cells sorted from blood, taken in a trial of the OX40 agonist ivuxolimab. CDR3 sequence: CASSYPKGGGRNEQFF. The CDR3 DNA follows: TGTGCCAGCAGTTACCCGAAGGGTGGGGGTAGGAATGAGCAGTTCTTC.